This TCR beta chain emerged from a study of cytomegalovirus exposure and HLA in healthy donors. Study details: The early release's HLA-typed donors yielded some 85 million unique TCRs.

PCR involved 60 Vbeta and 13 Jbeta primers. Generated by immunoSEQ multiplex PCR, the TCRdb table keeps only in-frame clones and is missing some. This sample has 150,000 or so clones, with about 88% found just once. A remark on this clone: Its antigen is unknown.

The study, taken as a whole, reports: The authors reported that TCR beta sequences could predict HLA-A and HLA-B alleles. These predictions were accurate for most subjects in the first cohort. There were reportedly fewer N-insertions in an Asian-associated ancestry cluster than the roughly 680-donor mean, in a later analysis.

This CDR3 contains 11 residues. The germline V gene encodes CDR1 LNHDA and CDR2 SQIVND (reference sequence). Trimming took off 10 bases at V and 6 bases at J, with 11 bases between the two ends. The J gene is TRBJ2-3, the V gene TRBV19; D is ambiguous. Sequenced sample: PBMCs. This receptor was identified in a woman under 30 in good health and CMV-seronegative. CDR3 in amino acids: CATLRLDTQYF. DNA for the CDR3: TGTGCCACCCTGAGGTTGGATACGCAGTATTTT. Full variable domain (outside the CDR3, taken from reference TRBV19 and TRBJ2-3): DGGITQSPKYLFRKEGQNVTLSCEQNLNHDAMYWYRQDPGQGLRLIYYSQIVNDFQKGDIAEGYSVSREKKESFPLTVTSAQKNPTAFYLCATLRLDTQYFGPGTRLTVL.